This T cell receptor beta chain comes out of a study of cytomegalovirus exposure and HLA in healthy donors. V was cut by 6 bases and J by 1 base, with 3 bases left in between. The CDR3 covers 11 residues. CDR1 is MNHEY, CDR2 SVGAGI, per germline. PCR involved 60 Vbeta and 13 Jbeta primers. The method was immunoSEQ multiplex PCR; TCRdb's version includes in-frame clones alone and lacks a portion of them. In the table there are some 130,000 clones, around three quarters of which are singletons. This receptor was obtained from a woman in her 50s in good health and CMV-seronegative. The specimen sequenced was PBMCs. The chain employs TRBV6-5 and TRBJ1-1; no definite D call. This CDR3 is CASSGNTEAFF. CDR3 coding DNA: TGTGCCAGCAGCGGGAACACTGAAGCTTTCTTT.